The 27 T cell receptor beta chains below all came from one sample that was sequenced in a study of control samples from healthy donors and cancer patients. The table came from immunoSEQ multiplex PCR; TCRdb's copy has only in-frame clones and leaves some out. Of approximately 220,000 clones in the sample, about 95% were seen once. The sequenced sample was blood. Source of these receptors: a man aged 50 to 60 in good health.

The rearrangement links TRBV5-1 to TRBJ1-1; perhaps TRBD1 as D (6 bases). The CDR3 is 15 amino acids. Trimming took off 3 bases at V and 0 bases at J, with 12 bases between the two ends. From germline, CDR1 is SGHRS and CDR2 YFSETQ. CDR3 DNA: TGCGCCAGCAGCTCAACCGGACAGATGAACACTGAAGCTTTCTTT. Amino acids: CASSSTGQMNTEAFF.

This sequence joins TRBV5-6 and TRBJ1-1, with 7 bases matching TRBD1. Per the germline V gene, CDR1 is SGHDT and CDR2 is YYEEEE. V shed 4 bases, J shed 2 bases, and the junction held 11 bases outside the gene matches. This CDR3 has 16 amino acids. The CDR3 region has the DNA TGTGCCAGCAGCAGAGGGGGCGGGGTCATCAACACTGAAGCTTTCTTT. Its protein is CASSRGGGVINTEAFF.

This chain links TRBV6-6 with TRBJ1-1; the D gene is possibly TRBD1 (5 bases). The CDR3 runs 13 residues. CDR1 is MNHNY and CDR2 is SVGAGI in the germline V gene (reference sequence). Trimming cost V 7 bases and J 3 bases, with 12 bases left between them. This CDR3 reads CASKRGIDTEAFF. CDR3 coding DNA: TGTGCCAGCAAGAGGGGCATAGACACTGAAGCTTTCTTT.

V usage is TRBV11-1 and J usage is TRBJ2-3; D is unresolved. V lost 1 base to trimming and J lost 6 bases, with 5 bases between them. CDR3 size: 12 residues. The germline V gene has CDR1 SGHAT and CDR2 FQDESV (reference sequence). This CDR3 is CASSLVGDTQYF. The CDR3 DNA is TGTGCCAGCAGCTTAGTTGGGGATACGCAGTATTTT.

This clone was observed a single time. The chain links TRBV19 to TRBJ1-2; 7 nucleotides match TRBD1. V shed 6 bases, J shed 6 bases, and the junction held 7 bases outside the gene matches. This CDR3 is built from 13 residues. CDR1 is LNHDA, CDR2 SQIVND, per germline (reference sequence). The CDR3 DNA reads TGTGCCAGTAGAAGGACAGGTGGCGATGGCTACACCTTC. Protein product: CASRRTGGDGYTF.

This CDR3 reads CASSFMVGSYEQYF. CDR3 nucleotide sequence: TGTGCCAGCAGCTTCATGGTTGGCTCCTACGAGCAGTACTTC. The chain uses TRBV7-2 and TRBJ2-7; D gene ambiguous. Trimming pared 3 bases from V and 0 bases from J, leaving 9 bases between. Germline CDR1 and CDR2: SGHTA and FQGNSA. The CDR3 length is 14 residues.

The sample holds one count of this clone. V gene TRBV18 combines with J gene TRBJ1-6; D remains ambiguous. Trimming took 3 bases from V and 5 from J, leaving 11 bases between them. The germline V gene encodes CDR1 KGHSH and CDR2 LQKENI. The CDR3 consists of 15 residues. The CDR3 DNA reads as TGTGCCAGCTCACCCAATGGGCTCGATAATTCACCCCTCCACTTT. It encodes CASSPNGLDNSPLHF.

V usage is TRBV28 and J usage is TRBJ1-6, with D maybe TRBD1 (6 bases). This CDR3 region has 13 residues. Germline loops: CDR1 MDHEN, CDR2 SYDVKM. V was pared by 7 bases and J by 9 bases, with 13 bases between. CDR3 in amino acids: CASTLTGISPLHF. The CDR3 DNA follows: TGTGCCAGCACCCTCACAGGGATTTCACCCCTCCACTTT.

The CDR3 is CASRYRAQDTEAFF. CDR3 coding DNA: TGTGCCAGCAGGTACAGGGCACAGGACACTGAAGCTTTCTTT. The V and J genes are TRBV2 and TRBJ1-1, with D maybe TRBD1 (6 bases). Trimming pared 6 bases from V and 3 bases from J, leaving 14 bases between. Germline CDR1 is SNHLY and CDR2 is FYNNEI. The CDR3 is made up of 14 amino acids.

The chain carries TRBV5-1 and TRBJ2-2, with 8 positions matching TRBD1. CDR3 length: 16 residues. Trimming at V came to 5 bases and at J to 1 base, leaving 7 bases not matched to a gene. Germline-derived CDR1 and CDR2 are SGHRS and YFSETQ. The CDR3 region is CASSSGTGLNTGELFF. Here the CDR3 DNA reads TGCGCCAGCAGTTCCGGGACAGGATTGAACACCGGGGAGCTGTTTTTT.

This clone was observed a handful of times. This rearrangement joins TRBV28 to TRBJ1-3, with D unclear. The length of the CDR3 is 16 residues. The V end lost 4 bases, the J end lost 0 bases, and 13 bases lay between the germline ends. Germline V lookup: CDR1 MDHEN, CDR2 SYDVKM. The CDR3 spells CASSSYELSSGNTIYF. CDR3 DNA sequence: TGTGCCAGCAGTTCTTATGAACTTAGCTCTGGAAACACCATATATTTT.

This chain joins TRBV5-1 and TRBJ1-6, with 7 bases matching TRBD1. Looked up from germline, CDR1 is SGHRS and CDR2 is YFSETQ. This CDR3 spans 19 amino acids. With 4 bases clipped from V and 6 bases from J, the junction kept 19 bases outside the gene matches. The CDR3 DNA reads TGCGCCAGCAGCCCCTTGGGACAGAACAAGAGACATGCTAATTCACCCCTCCACTTT. Encoded protein: CASSPLGQNKRHANSPLHF.

The rearrangement joins TRBV10-2 to TRBJ2-1, with TRBD2 matching 12 bases. Germline V gene sequence: CDR1 WSHSY, CDR2 SAAADI. J was trimmed by 8 bases and V by 3 bases; bases with no gene match: 8. The CDR3 runs 16 residues. As DNA, the CDR3 is TGCGCCAGCAGTGACCCTTCGACTAGCGGGAGCTATGAGCAGTTCTTC. Residues: CASSDPSTSGSYEQFF.

This rearrangement joins TRBV7-8 to TRBJ1-4; D not resolved. Germline lookup yields CDR1 SGHVS and CDR2 FQNEAQ. This CDR3 spans 12 amino acids. Trimming removed 5 bases at V and 8 bases at J, with 9 bases between. The CDR3 sequence: CASSKGHEKLFF. CDR3 bases: TGTGCCAGCAGCAAAGGCCACGAAAAACTGTTTTTT.

The V and J genes are TRBV5-1 and TRBJ2-2; TRBD1 might be the D (5 bases). There are 13 residues in the CDR3. Trimming pared 5 bases from V and 4 bases from J, leaving 9 bases between. CDR1 SGHRS and CDR2 YFSETQ come from the germline V gene. The chain's CDR3 is CASSQDTTGELFF. The DNA of the CDR3 is TGCGCCAGCAGTCAGGACACCACCGGGGAGCTGTTTTTT.

This clone appeared a few times. V usage is TRBV7-9 and J usage is TRBJ2-5; TRBD2 aligns across 10 bases. CDR1 is SEHNR and CDR2 is FQNEAQ in the germline V gene (reference sequence). There are 17 residues in the CDR3. V dropped 1 base and J dropped 4; count of bases not matched to a gene: 9. CDR3 residues: CASSLGLAGVFGETQYF. The CDR3 DNA sequence: TGTGCCAGCAGCTTAGGGCTAGCGGGGGTATTTGGAGAGACCCAGTACTTC.

The V call is TRBV9, the J call TRBJ1-2; 7 bases agree with TRBD1. V gave up 3 bases and J gave up 4 bases; unmatched junction bases: 6. This CDR3 has 14 residues. Germline loops: CDR1 SGDLS, CDR2 YYNGEE. For the CDR3, the DNA is TGTGCCAGCAGCGCCACGGGACAGCCCTATGGCTACACCTTC. Translation: CASSATGQPYGYTF.

The chain uses TRBV18 and TRBJ1-6, with 7 bases identical to TRBD1. Germline assignment: CDR1 KGHSH and CDR2 LQKENI. V lost 6 bases, J lost 5 bases, and 7 bases stayed unmatched. The CDR3 is 15 amino acids. CDR3 nucleotides: TGTGCCAGCTCCTTCGGGACAGCAGATAATTCACCCCTCCACTTT. Translated, it gives CASSFGTADNSPLHF.

This rearrangement joins TRBV18 to TRBJ1-1; perhaps TRBD1 as D (6 bases). The V gene's germline CDR1 is KGHSH and CDR2 LQKENI. This CDR3 has 18 amino acids. Trimming pared 3 bases from V and 3 bases from J, leaving 23 bases between. In nucleotides, the CDR3 is TGTGCCAGCTCACCGCGCTTTCCGGGACAAGGGGAGTACACTGAAGCTTTCTTT. This translates into CASSPRFPGQGEYTEAFF. The whole variable domain, remainder taken from reference TRBV18 and TRBJ1-1, is NAGVMQNPRHLVRRRGQEARLRCSPMKGHSHVYWYRQLPEEGLKFMVYLQKENIIDESGMPKERFSAEFPKEGPSILRIQQVVRGDSAAYFCASSPRFPGQGEYTEAFFGQGTRLTVV.

The rearrangement links TRBV29-1 to TRBJ1-1, with TRBD1 matching over 8 bases. This CDR3 is 14 amino acids long. Germline V gives CDR1 SQVTM, CDR2 ANQGSEA. Trimming removed 3 bases from V and 5 bases from J; junction bases left unmatched: 8. CDR3 DNA sequence: TGCAGCGTTGAGTCAGGGGGCAGGGGGACTGAAGCTTTCTTT. This codes for CSVESGGRGTEAFF.

The V call is TRBV11-2, the J call TRBJ1-5; D is ambiguous. CDR3 size: 13 residues. The germline V and J ends were trimmed by 3 bases and 3 bases, with 6 bases remaining between them. Germline values: CDR1 SGHAT, CDR2 FQNNGV. The CDR3 DNA sequence: TGTGCCAGCAGCTTCACAGACAATCAGCCCCAGCATTTT. It specifies CASSFTDNQPQHF.

The V call is TRBV9, the J call TRBJ1-2, with 7 positions matching TRBD1. Germline CDR1 SGDLS, CDR2 YYNGEE. V lost 0 bases to trimming and J lost 7 bases; unmatched junction nucleotides: 15. The CDR3 consists of 17 residues. CDR3: CASSVAPGEGARGGYTF. The CDR3 region has the DNA TGTGCCAGCAGCGTAGCCCCTGGGGAGGGGGCGCGGGGTGGCTACACCTTC.

CDR3 coding DNA: TGCGCCAGCAGCTTGGGCAGGACGGGCTATGGCTACACCTTC. Its protein product is CASSLGRTGYGYTF. The rearrangement uses TRBV5-1 and TRBJ1-2, with D hard to call. Between the trimmed V and J ends, which lost 0 bases and 4 bases, there was a span of 10 bases. The length of the CDR3 is 14 residues. Germline V CDR1 and CDR2: SGHRS, YFSETQ. The full variable domain, rest sourced from reference TRBV5-1 and TRBJ1-2, is KAGVTQTPRYLIKTRGQQVTLSCSPISGHRSVSWYQQTPGQGLQFLFEYFSETQRNKGNFPGRFSGRQFSNSRSEMNVSTLELGDSALYLCASSLGRTGYGYTFGSGTRLTVV.

The V gene is TRBV15, the J gene TRBJ1-2, with TRBD1 matching over 7 bases. Germline CDR1 LNHNV, CDR2 YYDKDF (reference sequence). V lost 0 bases, J lost 3 bases, and 4 bases stayed unmatched. The CDR3 consists of 15 residues. CDR3 DNA: TGTGCCACCAGCAGAGATCTTGGGACAGACTATGGCTACACCTTC. This sequence encodes CATSRDLGTDYGYTF.

V gene TRBV7-9 combines with J gene TRBJ2-3, with no clear D. V was shortened by 5 bases and J by 6 bases, with 12 bases between the two germline ends. The CDR3 contains 13 residues. Germline values: CDR1 SEHNR, CDR2 FQNEAQ (reference sequence). CDR3 coding DNA: TGTGCCAGCAGCCTATTCTCCCTGGATACGCAGTATTTT. This codes for CASSLFSLDTQYF.

The chain couples TRBV27 to TRBJ1-5; D may be TRBD1 (5 bases). Germline V lookup: CDR1 MNHEY, CDR2 SMNVEV (reference sequence). This CDR3 has 16 residues. The ends were cut back, 8 bases at V and 5 bases at J, with 22 bases in the middle. CDR3 nucleotide sequence: TGTGCCAGCGGATTCTGGGCGACAGCTCGTCATCAGCCCCAGCATTTT. It codes for CASGFWATARHQPQHF.

The V and J genes are TRBV27 and TRBJ1-2; 8 positions agree with TRBD1. J lost 2 bases, V lost 0 bases, and 8 bases had no gene match. CDR1 and CDR2 (germline): MNHEY, SMNVEV (reference sequence). This CDR3 has 17 amino acids. The CDR3 here is CASSLSAGTGGNYGYTF. The CDR3, as DNA: TGTGCCAGCAGTTTATCGGCCGGGACAGGAGGGAACTATGGCTACACCTTC.